A selection of T cell receptor beta chains follows, all from one sample in a study of blood T cell repertoires in COVID-19. Sequencing was performed with immunoSEQ multiplex PCR; in TCRdb, only in-frame clones are kept and a portion is missing. The sample has over 250,000 clones; approximately 92% are singletons. Sample: peripheral blood. These receptors were taken from a person under 35 with COVID-19, enrolled during active disease. Each CDR3 is given with its conserved first and last residue. D genes are given only for firm matches. Rows may omit the clone size; those that give it use once, few, many or a size class.

V gene: TRBV7-8; J gene: TRBJ2-7; clone size: NA; D gene: TRBD2; CDR3 protein: CASSQGLSYEQYF; CDR3 DNA: TGTGCCAGCAGCCAGGGACTATCCTACGAGCAGTACTTC
V gene: TRBV5-1; J gene: TRBJ2-7; clone size: NA; D gene: NA; CDR3 protein: CASSRNSQGYEQYF; CDR3 DNA: TGCGCCAGCAGCCGAAATTCACAGGGTTACGAGCAGTACTTC
V gene: TRBV27; J gene: TRBJ1-2; clone size: NA; D gene: NA; CDR3 protein: CASSFIPQGLSGGYTF; CDR3 DNA: TGTGCCAGCAGTTTTATCCCACAGGGTCTTTCGGGGGGCTACACCTTC
V gene: TRBV3-1/TRBV3-2; J gene: TRBJ2-3; clone size: NA; D gene: TRBD1; CDR3 protein: CASSRDSFTDTQYF; CDR3 DNA: TGTGCCAGCAGCCGGGACAGCTTCACAGATACGCAGTATTTT
V gene: TRBV27; J gene: TRBJ2-1; clone size: once; D gene: TRBD2; CDR3 protein: CASRDAAGTSGIYEQFF; CDR3 DNA: TGTGCCAGCAGAGACGCTGCCGGGACTAGCGGGATCTATGAGCAGTTCTTC
V gene: TRBV2; J gene: TRBJ1-2; clone size: once; D gene: TRBD1; CDR3 protein: CASLAGQPDLGGYTF; CDR3 DNA: TGTGCCAGCCTAGCGGGACAGCCTGACCTTGGCGGCTACACCTTC
V gene: TRBV5-4; J gene: TRBJ1-6; clone size: NA; D gene: NA; CDR3 protein: CASSFWGENSPLHF; CDR3 DNA: TGTGCCAGCAGCTTTTGGGGGGAGAATTCACCCCTCCACTTT
V gene: TRBV7-2; J gene: TRBJ2-3; clone size: NA; D gene: NA; CDR3 protein: CASSLQGTDTQYF; CDR3 DNA: TGTGCCAGCAGCTTACAGGGTACAGATACGCAGTATTTT
V gene: TRBV14; J gene: TRBJ2-1; clone size: NA; D gene: TRBD1; CDR3 protein: CASSHDRDSYNEQFF; CDR3 DNA: TGTGCCAGCAGCCACGACAGGGATTCCTACAATGAGCAGTTCTTC
V gene: TRBV7-2; J gene: TRBJ1-1; clone size: NA; D gene: NA; CDR3 protein: CATTAYGDTEAFF; CDR3 DNA: TGTGCCACCACGGCGTACGGGGACACTGAAGCTTTCTTT
V gene: TRBV6-1; J gene: TRBJ2-7; clone size: NA; D gene: NA; CDR3 protein: CASSEPRGYSYEQYF; CDR3 DNA: TGTGCCAGCAGTGAACCCCGGGGGTACTCCTACGAGCAGTACTTC
V gene: TRBV6-5; J gene: TRBJ2-7; clone size: NA; D gene: TRBD1; CDR3 protein: CASSYGRGLRYEQYF; CDR3 DNA: TGTGCCAGCAGTTACGGCAGGGGGCTCCGCTACGAGCAGTACTTC
V gene: TRBV27; J gene: TRBJ2-3; clone size: NA; D gene: TRBD2; CDR3 protein: CASSLAGATDTQYF; CDR3 DNA: TGTGCCAGCAGCCTAGCGGGAGCGACAGATACGCAGTATTTT
V gene: TRBV5-6; J gene: TRBJ2-1; clone size: NA; D gene: NA; CDR3 protein: CASSSGGLYNEQFF; CDR3 DNA: TGTGCCAGCAGCTCCGGGGGGCTGTACAATGAGCAGTTCTTC
V gene: TRBV5-4; J gene: TRBJ2-5; clone size: NA; D gene: NA; CDR3 protein: CASSAGWSETQYF; CDR3 DNA: TGTGCCAGCAGCGCCGGTTGGTCGGAGACCCAGTACTTC
V gene: TRBV5-6; J gene: TRBJ2-5; clone size: once; D gene: TRBD2; CDR3 protein: CASSLSGRQETQYF; CDR3 DNA: TGTGCCAGCAGCCTTAGCGGGAGACAAGAGACCCAGTACTTC
V gene: TRBV7-2; J gene: TRBJ2-5; clone size: once; D gene: NA; CDR3 protein: CASSLSTGQETQYF; CDR3 DNA: TGTGCCAGCAGCCTCTCGACAGGACAAGAGACCCAGTACTTC
V gene: TRBV10-1; J gene: TRBJ2-1; clone size: once; D gene: TRBD1; CDR3 protein: CASSESTGNSYNEQFF; CDR3 DNA: TGCGCCAGCAGTGAGTCGACAGGGAATTCGTACAATGAGCAGTTCTTC
V gene: TRBV24-1; J gene: TRBJ1-1; clone size: NA; D gene: NA; CDR3 protein: CATRYGLNTEAFF; CDR3 DNA: TGTGCCACCCGGTATGGGCTGAACACTGAAGCTTTCTTT
V gene: TRBV27; J gene: TRBJ1-2; clone size: NA; D gene: TRBD1; CDR3 protein: CASGMPGTGDSRF; CDR3 DNA: TGTGCCAGCGGAATGCCGGGGACAGGGGACTCGCGCTTC
V gene: TRBV19; J gene: TRBJ2-1; clone size: NA; D gene: NA; CDR3 protein: CATRQDSFNEQFF; CDR3 DNA: TGTGCCACTCGGCAGGACAGCTTCAATGAGCAGTTCTTC
V gene: TRBV10-3; J gene: TRBJ2-7; clone size: NA; D gene: TRBD2; CDR3 protein: CAISDPGTSAYEQYF; CDR3 DNA: TGTGCCATCAGCGACCCCGGGACTAGCGCCTACGAGCAGTACTTC
V gene: TRBV4-1; J gene: TRBJ2-1; clone size: NA; D gene: TRBD1; CDR3 protein: CASSQRDRAPNEQFF; CDR3 DNA: TGCGCCAGCAGCCAAAGGGACAGGGCCCCCAATGAGCAGTTCTTC
V gene: TRBV19; J gene: TRBJ1-1; clone size: NA; D gene: NA; CDR3 protein: CASGHLMNTEAFF; CDR3 DNA: TGTGCCAGTGGACACCTCATGAACACTGAAGCTTTCTTT
V gene: TRBV27; J gene: TRBJ2-1; clone size: NA; D gene: NA; CDR3 protein: CASSLTDGSSYNEQFF; CDR3 DNA: TGTGCCAGCAGTCTCACCGACGGGAGCTCCTACAATGAGCAGTTCTTC
V gene: TRBV5-1; J gene: TRBJ2-2; clone size: NA; D gene: TRBD2; CDR3 protein: CASSLALALSGELFF; CDR3 DNA: TGCGCCAGCAGCTTGGCACTAGCGCTGTCCGGGGAGCTGTTTTTT
V gene: TRBV25-1; J gene: TRBJ2-1; clone size: NA; D gene: TRBD1; CDR3 protein: CASSEWDSAYNEQFF; CDR3 DNA: TGTGCCAGCAGTGAATGGGACAGCGCGTACAATGAGCAGTTCTTC